This T cell receptor beta chain is from a study of immune characterization of retroperitoneal liposarcoma. Via MiXCR, TCRdb re-called the PCR reads, giving one row per CDR3 protein. The sample yields some 11,000 distinct CDR3 sequences, roughly 23% seen once. The sequence was collected from a female donor with retroperitoneal liposarcoma. Sequencing input: blood.

The CDR3 DNA sequence: TGTGCCACCAGCAGAGGCCGGACAGGGGGTTTGCATGAGCAGTTCTTC. Translating gives CATSRGRTGGLHEQFF. The chain joins TRBV15 to TRBJ2-1; 10 bases are a match to TRBD1. With 1 base clipped from V and 8 bases from J, the junction kept 8 bases outside the gene matches. CDR3 length: 16 amino acids. CDR1 and CDR2 (germline): LNHNV, YYDKDF (reference sequence).